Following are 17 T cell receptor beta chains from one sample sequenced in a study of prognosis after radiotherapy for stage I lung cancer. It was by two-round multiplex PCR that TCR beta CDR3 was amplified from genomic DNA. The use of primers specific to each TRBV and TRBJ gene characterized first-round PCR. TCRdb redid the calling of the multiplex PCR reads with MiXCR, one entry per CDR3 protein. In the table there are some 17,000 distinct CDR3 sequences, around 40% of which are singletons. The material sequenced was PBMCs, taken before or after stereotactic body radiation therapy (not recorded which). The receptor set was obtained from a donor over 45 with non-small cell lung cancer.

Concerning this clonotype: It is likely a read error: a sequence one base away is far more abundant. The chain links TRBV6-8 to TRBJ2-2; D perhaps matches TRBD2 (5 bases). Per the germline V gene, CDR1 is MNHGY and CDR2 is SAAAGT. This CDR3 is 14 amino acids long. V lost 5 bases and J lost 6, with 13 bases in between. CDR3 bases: TGTGCCAGCAGTGCCTGGACTTGGGCCGGGGAGCTGTTTTTT. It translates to CASSAWTWAGELFF.

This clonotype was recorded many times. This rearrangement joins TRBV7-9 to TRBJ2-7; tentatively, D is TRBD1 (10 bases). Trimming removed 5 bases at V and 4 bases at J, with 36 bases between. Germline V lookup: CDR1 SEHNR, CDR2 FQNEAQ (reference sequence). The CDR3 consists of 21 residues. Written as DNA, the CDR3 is TGTGCCAGCAGCAATGTCCGAGACAGGGGGCTTCAAGCGGGGGGTCTATACGAGCAGTACTTC. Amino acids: CASSNVRDRGLQAGGLYEQYF. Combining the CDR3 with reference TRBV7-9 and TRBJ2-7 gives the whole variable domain DTGVSQNPRHKITKRGQNVTFRCDPISEHNRLYWYRQTLGQGPEFLTYFQNEAQLEKSRLLSDRFSAERPKGSFSTLEIQRTEQGDSAMYLCASSNVRDRGLQAGGLYEQYFGPGTRLTVT.

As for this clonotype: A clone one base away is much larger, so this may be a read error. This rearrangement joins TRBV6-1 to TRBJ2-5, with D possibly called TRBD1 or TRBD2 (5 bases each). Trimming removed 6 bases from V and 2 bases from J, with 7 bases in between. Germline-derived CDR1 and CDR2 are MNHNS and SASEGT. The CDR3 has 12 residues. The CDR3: CASRGDQETQYF. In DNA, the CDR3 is TGTGCCAGCAGGGGGGATCAAGAGACCCAGTACTTC.

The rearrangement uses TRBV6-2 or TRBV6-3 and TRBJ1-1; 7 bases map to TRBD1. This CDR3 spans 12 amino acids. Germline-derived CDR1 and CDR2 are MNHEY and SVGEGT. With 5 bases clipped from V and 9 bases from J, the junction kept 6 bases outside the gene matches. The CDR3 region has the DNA TGTGCCAGCAGTCATGACAGGGTTAAAGCTTTCTTT. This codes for CASSHDRVKAFF.

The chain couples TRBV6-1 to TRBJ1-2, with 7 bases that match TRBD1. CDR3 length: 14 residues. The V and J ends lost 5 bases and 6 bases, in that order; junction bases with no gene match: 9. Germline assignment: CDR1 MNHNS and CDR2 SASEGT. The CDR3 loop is CASSTRQGWDGYTF. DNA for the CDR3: TGTGCCAGCAGTACCCGACAGGGATGGGATGGCTACACCTTC.

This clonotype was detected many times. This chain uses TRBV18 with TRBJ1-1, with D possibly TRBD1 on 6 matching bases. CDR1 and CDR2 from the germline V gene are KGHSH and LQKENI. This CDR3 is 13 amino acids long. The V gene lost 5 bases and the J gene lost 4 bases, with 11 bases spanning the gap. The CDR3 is CASSSEGGTEAFF. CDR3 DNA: TGTGCCAGCTCATCGGAAGGGGGCACTGAAGCTTTCTTT.

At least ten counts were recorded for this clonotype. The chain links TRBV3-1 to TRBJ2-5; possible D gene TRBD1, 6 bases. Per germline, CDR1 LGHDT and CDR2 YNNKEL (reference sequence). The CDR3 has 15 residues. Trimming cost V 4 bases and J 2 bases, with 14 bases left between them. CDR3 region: CASSLGQHYQETQYF. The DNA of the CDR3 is TGTGCCAGCAGCCTAGGACAGCACTATCAAGAGACCCAGTACTTC.

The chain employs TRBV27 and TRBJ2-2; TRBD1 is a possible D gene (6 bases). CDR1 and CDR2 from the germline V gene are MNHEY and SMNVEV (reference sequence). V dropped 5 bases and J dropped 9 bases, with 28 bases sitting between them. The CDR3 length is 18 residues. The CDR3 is CASSLKAFGTPGFWELFF. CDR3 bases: TGTGCCAGCAGTCTAAAAGCCTTCGGGACACCTGGTTTCTGGGAGCTGTTTTTT.

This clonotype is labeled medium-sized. The CDR3 region is CATSRDGNTLNTEAFF. As DNA, the CDR3 is TGTGCCACCAGCAGAGACGGGAACACCCTGAACACTGAAGCTTTCTTT. The rearrangement joins TRBV15 to TRBJ1-1; no clear D. Germline lookup yields CDR1 LNHNV and CDR2 YYDKDF (reference sequence). V shed 0 bases and J shed 0 bases, with 11 bases lying between them. The CDR3 consists of 16 residues. Together with reference TRBV15 and TRBJ1-1, the CDR3 gives the full variable domain: DAMVIQNPRYQVTQFGKPVTLSCSQTLNHNVMYWYQQKSSQAPKLLFHYYDKDFNNEADTPDNFQSRRPNTSFCFLDIRSPGLGDTAMYLCATSRDGNTLNTEAFFGQGTRLTVV.

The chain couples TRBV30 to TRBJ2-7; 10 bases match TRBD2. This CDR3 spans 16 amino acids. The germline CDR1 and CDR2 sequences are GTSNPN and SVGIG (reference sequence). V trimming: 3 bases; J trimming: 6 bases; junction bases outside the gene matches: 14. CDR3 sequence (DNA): TGTGCCTGGAGCGGTGGGGCTAGCGGGAGAATTGTCGAGCAGTACTTC. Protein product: CAWSGGASGRIVEQYF.

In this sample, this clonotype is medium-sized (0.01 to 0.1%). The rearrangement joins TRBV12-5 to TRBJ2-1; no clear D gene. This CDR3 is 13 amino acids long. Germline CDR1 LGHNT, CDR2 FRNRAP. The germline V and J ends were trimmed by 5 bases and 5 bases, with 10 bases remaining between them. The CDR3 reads CASGKGPDNEQFF. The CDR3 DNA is TGTGCTAGTGGTAAAGGGCCCGACAATGAGCAGTTCTTC.

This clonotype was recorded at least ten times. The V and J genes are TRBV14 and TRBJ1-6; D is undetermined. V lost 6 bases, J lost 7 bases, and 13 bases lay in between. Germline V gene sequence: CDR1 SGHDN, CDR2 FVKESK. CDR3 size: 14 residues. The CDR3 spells CASSPRVGNSPLHF. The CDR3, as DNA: TGTGCCAGCAGTCCACGTGTGGGGAATTCACCCCTCCACTTT.

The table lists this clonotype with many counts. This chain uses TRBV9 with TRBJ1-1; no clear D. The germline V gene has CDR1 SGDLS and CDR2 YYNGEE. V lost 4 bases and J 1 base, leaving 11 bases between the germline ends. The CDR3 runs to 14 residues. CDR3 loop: CASSLDVGNTEAFF. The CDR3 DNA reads TGTGCCAGCAGCCTAGACGTTGGGAACACTGAAGCTTTCTTT.

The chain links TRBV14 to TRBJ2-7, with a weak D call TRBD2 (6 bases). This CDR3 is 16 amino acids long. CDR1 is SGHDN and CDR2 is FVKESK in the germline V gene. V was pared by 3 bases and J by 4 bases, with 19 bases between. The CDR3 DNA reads TGTGCCAGCAGCCAGGGGGATTGGAGGGAGTCTTACGAGCAGTACTTC. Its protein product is CASSQGDWRESYEQYF.

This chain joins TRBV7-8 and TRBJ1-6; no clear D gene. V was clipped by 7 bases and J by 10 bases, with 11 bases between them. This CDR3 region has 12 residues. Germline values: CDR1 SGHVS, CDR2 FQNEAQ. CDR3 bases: TGTGCCAGCACCATGGTAGGATCACCCCTCCACTTT. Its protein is CASTMVGSPLHF.

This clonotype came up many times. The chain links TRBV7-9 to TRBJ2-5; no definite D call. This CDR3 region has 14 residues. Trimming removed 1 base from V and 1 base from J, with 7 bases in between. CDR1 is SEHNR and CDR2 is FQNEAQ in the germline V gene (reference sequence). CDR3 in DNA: TGTGCCAGCAGCTTAGGGCCTCTCCAAGAGACCCAGTACTTC. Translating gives CASSLGPLQETQYF.

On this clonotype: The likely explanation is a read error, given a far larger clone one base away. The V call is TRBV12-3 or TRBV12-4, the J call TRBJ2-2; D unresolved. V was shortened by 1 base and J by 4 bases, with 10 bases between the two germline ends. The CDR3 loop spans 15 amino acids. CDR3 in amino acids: CASSLVPMSTGELFF. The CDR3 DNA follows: TGTGCCAGCAGTTTAGTACCGATGAGCACCGGGGAGCTGTTTTTT.